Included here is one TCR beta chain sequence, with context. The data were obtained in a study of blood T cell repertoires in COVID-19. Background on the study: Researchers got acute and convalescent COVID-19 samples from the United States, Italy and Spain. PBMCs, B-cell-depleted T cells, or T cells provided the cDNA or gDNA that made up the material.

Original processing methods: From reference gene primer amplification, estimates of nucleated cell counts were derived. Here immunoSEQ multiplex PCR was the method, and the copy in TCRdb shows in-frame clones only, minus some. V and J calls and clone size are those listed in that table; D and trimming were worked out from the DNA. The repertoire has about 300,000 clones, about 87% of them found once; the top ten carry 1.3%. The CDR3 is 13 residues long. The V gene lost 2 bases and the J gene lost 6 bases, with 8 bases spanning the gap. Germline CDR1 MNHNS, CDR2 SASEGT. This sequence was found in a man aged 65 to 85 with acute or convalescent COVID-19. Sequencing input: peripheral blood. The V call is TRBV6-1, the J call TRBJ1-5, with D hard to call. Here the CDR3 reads CASSESRVQPQHF. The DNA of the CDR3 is TGTGCCAGCAGTGAATCGAGGGTTCAGCCCCAGCATTTT.